This TCR beta chain comes out of a study of T cells in Graves' hyperthyroidism and ophthalmopathy. Study as a whole: Peripheral blood was secured at the point of initial diagnosis, before any treatment.

Before ophthalmopathy appeared, progressors gave blood at initial hyperthyroidism diagnosis. PBMCs came from 8.5 to 10 ml fresh peripheral blood. This CDR3 spans 17 amino acids. Trimming took 1 base from V and 3 from J, leaving 19 bases between them. Germline V CDR1 and CDR2: MGHRA, YSYEKL. It was RNA transcripts that yielded the amplified TCR beta CDR3 regions. A set of HTBI primers served as the primers for a first-round RT-PCR of the TCR CDR3. MiXCR, run by TCRdb on the multiplex PCR reads, gives a single entry per CDR3 protein. The data contain hundreds of thousands of distinct CDR3 sequences, approximately 18% of them singletons. This clonotype showed up just a few times. No antigen is known for it. Overall study findings and caveats: The model predicted ophthalmopathy a median approximately 6 months before onset.

This TCR derives from a woman in her forties or fifties with Graves' hyperthyroidism that later progressed to Graves' ophthalmopathy. Source material: blood. V is TRBV4-1 and J is TRBJ2-7, with D unresolved. The CDR3 sequence is CASSQGFRGDRGYEQYF. DNA of the CDR3: TGCGCCAGCAGCCAAGGTTTTCGCGGAGACCGTGGCTACGAGCAGTACTTC.